The 17 T cell receptor beta chains listed next were all sequenced from one sample in a study of shared clonotypes between healthy human individuals. Only in-frame clones appear in the TCRdb table, and some are missing; sequencing was by immunoSEQ multiplex PCR. The repertoire holds a few million clones, with roughly 93% as singletons. The sequenced sample consisted of naive CD4+ T cells from PBMCs. Subset meaning: CD45RA+ positively selected. The receptors stem from a young man in good health. Some clones in this sample may be carry-over from other donors' samples.

This clone was seen a handful of times. The rearrangement uses TRBV28 and TRBJ1-5, with D tentatively TRBD1 (5 bases). CDR3 length: 15 amino acids. CDR1 and CDR2 from the germline V gene are MDHEN and SYDVKM. Trimming pared 6 bases from V and 4 bases from J, leaving 16 bases between. CDR3 residues: CASSQLPGINQPQHF. The CDR3 DNA is TGTGCCAGCAGCCAACTTCCAGGGATTAATCAGCCCCAGCATTTT. The whole variable domain, remainder taken from reference TRBV28 and TRBJ1-5, is DVKVTQSSRYLVKRTGEKVFLECVQDMDHENMFWYRQDPGLGLRLIYFSYDVKMKEKGDIPEGYSVSREKKERFSLILESASTNQTSMYLCASSQLPGINQPQHFGDGTRLSIL.

This sequence joins TRBV7-9 and TRBJ1-5; D ambiguous. This CDR3 comprises 13 residues. Between the trimmed V and J ends, which lost 5 bases and 11 bases, there was a span of 16 bases. CDR1 is SEHNR, CDR2 FQNEAQ, per germline (reference sequence). The DNA for the CDR3 is TGTGCCAGCAGCCAGACCCCGGTATTGGCCCAGCATTTT. Its protein product is CASSQTPVLAQHF.

This clone appeared a single time. The chain links TRBV19 to TRBJ2-3; maybe TRBD1 (5 bases). The germline V gene has CDR1 LNHDA and CDR2 SQIVND (reference sequence). This CDR3 has 13 amino acids. Trimming cost V 5 bases and J 6 bases, with 12 bases left between them. The CDR3, as DNA: TGTGCCAGTAGTGATCATGGGGCCGATACGCAGTATTTT. Its protein is CASSDHGADTQYF.

The chain links TRBV7-2 to TRBJ2-5; 7 bases are a match to TRBD1. Germline assignment: CDR1 SGHTA and CDR2 FQGNSA. This CDR3 spans 15 amino acids. Trimming cost V 4 bases and J 1 base; bases outside gene matches: 6. This CDR3 reads CASSYDRVGQETQYF. In DNA, the CDR3 is TGTGCCAGCAGCTACGACAGGGTAGGCCAAGAGACCCAGTACTTC. Full variable domain (missing parts from reference TRBV7-2 and TRBJ2-5): GAGVSQSPSNKVTEKGKDVELRCDPISGHTALYWYRQSLGQGLEFLIYFQGNSAPDKSGLPSDRFSAERTGGSVSTLTIQRTQQEDSAVYLCASSYDRVGQETQYFGPGTRLLVL.

J is TRBJ2-3 and V is TRBV5-1, with TRBD2 matching 8 bases. This CDR3 comprises 16 residues. Per germline, CDR1 SGHRS and CDR2 YFSETQ. Trimming cost V 3 bases and J 3 bases; bases outside gene matches: 9. The CDR3 sequence is CASSWQAGGGTDTQYF. DNA for the CDR3: TGCGCCAGCAGCTGGCAGGCGGGGGGTGGTACAGATACGCAGTATTTT.

V gene TRBV30 combines with J gene TRBJ2-3; 13 bases agree with TRBD2. Germline CDR1 is GTSNPN and CDR2 is SVGIG (reference sequence). V was pared by 2 bases and J by 5 bases, with 7 bases of the junction left unmatched. The CDR3 runs 16 residues. The CDR3 region has the DNA TGTGCCTGGAGTCCCGGGACTAGCGGGGTGGGAGATACGCAGTATTTT. This sequence encodes CAWSPGTSGVGDTQYF.

In this sample, this clone turned up a few times. Within the sample, other DNA sequences also encode this same CDR3. The chain is built from TRBV18 and TRBJ2-5; no clear D gene. V was cut by 3 bases and J by 0 bases, with 5 bases left in between. Germline values: CDR1 KGHSH, CDR2 LQKENI. This CDR3 comprises 13 residues. Here the CDR3 reads CASSPGYQETQYF. For the CDR3, the DNA is TGTGCCAGCTCACCGGGGTACCAAGAGACCCAGTACTTC.

This chain connects TRBV7-2 to TRBJ1-3; possible D gene TRBD1, 5 bases. The CDR3 has 16 amino acids. Trimming shortened V by 2 bases and J by 0 bases, and 11 bases separated the two germline ends. The germline gives CDR1 SGHTA, CDR2 FQGNSA. The CDR3 sequence is CASSLWWTSSGNTIYF. CDR3 nucleotides: TGTGCCAGCAGCTTATGGTGGACAAGCTCTGGAAACACCATATATTTT. Filled out from reference TRBV7-2 and TRBJ1-3, the complete variable domain reads GAGVSQSPSNKVTEKGKDVELRCDPISGHTALYWYRQSLGQGLEFLIYFQGNSAPDKSGLPSDRFSAERTGGSVSTLTIQRTQQEDSAVYLCASSLWWTSSGNTIYFGEGSWLTVV.

This chain connects TRBV9 to TRBJ1-1, with TRBD1 as a possible D gene (6 bases). Germline V gene sequence: CDR1 SGDLS, CDR2 YYNGEE. The CDR3 spans 14 residues. Trimming left V 2 bases short and J 5 bases short, with 13 bases between. The CDR3 DNA sequence: TGTGCCAGCAGCGTGGGGTGGGGGCCTACTGAAGCTTTCTTT. Translation gives CASSVGWGPTEAFF.

V is TRBV5-1 and J is TRBJ2-1; 9 nucleotides align to TRBD1. The CDR3 runs to 13 residues. The trim removed 4 bases at V and 6 bases at J, leaving 2 bases unmatched. The germline gives CDR1 SGHRS, CDR2 YFSETQ. CDR3 region: CASSEGQGNEQFF. The CDR3 DNA sequence: TGCGCCAGCAGCGAGGGACAGGGCAATGAGCAGTTCTTC.

The chain's CDR3 is CASSPHSSGLAKNIQYF. CDR3 DNA sequence: TGTGCCAGCAGCCCCCACTCTAGCGGACTAGCCAAAAACATTCAGTACTTC. The rearrangement links TRBV9 to TRBJ2-4; 7 bases fit TRBD2. CDR1 is SGDLS and CDR2 is YYNGEE in the germline V gene. J lost 0 bases, V lost 4 bases, and 10 bases had no gene match. The CDR3 extends over 17 amino acids.

About this clone: The sample has other DNA sequences that encode this CDR3 too. This rearrangement joins TRBV28 to TRBJ2-7, with D uncertain. The CDR3 has 13 residues. In germline, CDR1 is MDHEN, CDR2 SYDVKM. Between the trimmed V and J ends, which lost 5 bases and 3 bases, there was a span of 11 bases. This CDR3 is CASSLTGRYEQYF. DNA of the CDR3: TGTGCCAGCAGTCTCACGGGCCGCTACGAGCAGTACTTC.

Comment on this clone: The same CDR3 also results from other DNA sequences found in this sample. This chain's CDR3 is CASSLSLSTGELFF. As DNA, the CDR3 is TGTGCCAGCAGCTTATCGTTGAGCACCGGGGAGCTGTTTTTT. The genes are TRBV7-9 and TRBJ2-2; no reliable D call. V lost 2 bases and J lost 4, with 8 bases in between. This CDR3 contains 14 residues. Germline CDR1 and CDR2: SEHNR and FQNEAQ (reference sequence).

CDR3 residues: CASSYADVGSYGYTF. The CDR3 DNA follows: TGTGCCAGCAGTTACGCGGACGTTGGTAGCTATGGCTACACCTTC. This chain connects TRBV6-5 to TRBJ1-2, with D hard to call. The length of the CDR3 is 15 residues. V lost 2 bases, J lost 4 bases, and 14 bases lay in between. Germline assignment: CDR1 MNHEY and CDR2 SVGAGI.

The chain combines TRBV4-1 with TRBJ2-1, with TRBD2 matching 8 bases. Germline CDR1 reads MGHRA; CDR2 reads YSYEKL. J was trimmed by 2 bases and V by 3 bases; bases with no gene match: 12. This CDR3 comprises 18 residues. CDR3 region: CASSQRGALSSPYNEQFF. CDR3 DNA sequence: TGCGCCAGCAGCCAGCGGGGGGCTCTGTCTTCTCCCTACAATGAGCAGTTCTTC.

Only one count was recorded for this clone. In nucleotides, the CDR3 is TGTGCCAGCAGCTTAATGCTGGTTGGCAGTCCCCAAGAGACCCAGTACTTC. The encoded protein is CASSLMLVGSPQETQYF. The J gene is TRBJ2-5, the V gene TRBV7-9; D ambiguous. V was pared by 2 bases and J by 1 base, with 17 bases between. Germline V gene sequence: CDR1 SEHNR, CDR2 FQNEAQ (reference sequence). The CDR3 spans 17 residues.

The chain is built from TRBV5-1 and TRBJ2-1; TRBD2 is a possible D gene (6 bases). This CDR3 region has 13 residues. Germline loops: CDR1 SGHRS, CDR2 YFSETQ. V dropped 4 bases and J dropped 5 bases, with 10 bases sitting between them. This chain's CDR3 is CASSAGRDNEQFF. The CDR3 region has the DNA TGCGCCAGCAGCGCGGGACGGGACAATGAGCAGTTCTTC.